The following is a T cell receptor (beta chain) sequence with its context. This entry is derived from a study of control samples from healthy donors and cancer patients. Assay: immunoSEQ multiplex PCR; the TCRdb copy retains only in-frame clones and omits some. The top ten hold around 5.9% of the sample, which has 57,000 or so clones, around 87% seen once. CDR3 length equals 16 residues. Germline V gene sequence: CDR1 GTSNPN, CDR2 SVGIG (reference sequence). The junction had 4 bases not matched to a gene; V was cut back by 0 bases and J by 1 base. The receptor was derived from a man in his 60s with colorectal cancer. The chain links TRBV30 to TRBJ2-3; the match to TRBD2 covers 10 bases. Sample: PBMCs. The CDR3 DNA follows: TGTGCCTGGAGTGTGTGGCTAGCGGGGGGCACAGATACGCAGTATTTT. Its translation: CAWSVWLAGGTDTQYF.